The present entry profiles one TCR beta chain with its context. As yet, its antigen is unknown. This entry comes from a study of cytomegalovirus exposure and HLA in healthy donors. Repertoires were generated with immunoSEQ multiplex PCR, while TCRdb's copy carries only in-frame clones and drops some. The profile shows tens of thousands of clones, roughly 90% of them singletons. V gave up 6 bases and J gave up 2 bases, with 17 bases separating them. CDR3 length: 15 amino acids. Per the germline V gene, CDR1 is PRHDT and CDR2 is FYEKMQ (reference sequence). Study-wide findings and caveats: Researchers catalogued about 150 TCR beta chains as cytomegalovirus-associated.

This sequence joins TRBV13 and TRBJ2-7, with a tentative D call TRBD2 (7 bases). This clonotype was sampled from a man aged 18 to 35 in good health and CMV-seronegative. Sequencing used PBMCs. This CDR3 is CASSGGAGNTYEQYF. CDR3 sequence (DNA): TGTGCCAGCAGTGGGGGGGCGGGAAACACCTACGAGCAGTACTTC.